The 21 T cell receptor beta chains below come from one sample, sequenced in a study of T cell responses to AZD1222 COVID-19 vaccine (dated by TCRdb to about 2021). Library preparation used the immunoSEQ multiplex PCR assay. The table was pulled from immuneACCESS by TCRdb, which kept in-frame rearrangements only. Such tables lose some clones; where checked, under half of the loss comes from unresolved V genes, and the rest has no known cause. For this sample the table gives approximately 190,000 clones, of which around 92% were detected only once. The ten largest make up 1% to 1.5% of the sample. In the paper's terms, the time point label means: baseline before first vaccination. Specimen: peripheral blood, collected on day 0 of AZD1222 vaccination. The receptors come from an adult in good health.

The chain links TRBV2 to TRBJ2-7; D perhaps matches TRBD2 (5 bases). V gave up 3 bases and J gave up 0 bases, with 15 bases separating them. Germline CDR1 is SNHLY and CDR2 is FYNNEI. The CDR3 is 16 residues long. The CDR3, as DNA: TGTGCCAGCAGTGATCCCGCTAGCTTGCTCTCCTACGAGCAGTACTTC. It encodes CASSDPASLLSYEQYF.

This clone was seen only once. Here the CDR3 reads CASSLDRGHSNQPQHF. As DNA, the CDR3 is TGTGCCAGTAGCCTCGACAGGGGCCATAGCAATCAGCCCCAGCATTTT. The chain has TRBV19 and TRBJ1-5; 8 bases match TRBD1. The J segment lost 0 bases and the V segment lost 6 bases, leaving 7 bases of the junction unmatched. The CDR3 length is 16 residues. Germline assignment: CDR1 LNHDA and CDR2 SQIVND (reference sequence).

The V call is TRBV3-1 (or the pseudogene TRBV3-2), the J call TRBJ1-3; D unclear. V dropped 3 bases and J dropped 0 bases, with 18 bases sitting between them. CDR3 length: 18 amino acids. Germline lookup yields CDR1 LGHDT and CDR2 YNNKEL (reference sequence). DNA of the CDR3: TGTGCCAGCAGCCAGGAGTGGCCCGATCCAGTCTCTGGAAACACCATATATTTT. Its translation is CASSQEWPDPVSGNTIYF.

The chain employs TRBV5-5 and TRBJ1-4; D possibly corresponds to TRBD1 (6 bases). The CDR3 runs to 15 residues. CDR1 and CDR2 from the germline V gene are SGHKS and YYEKEE (reference sequence). With 4 bases removed from V and 7 bases from J, the gap between germline ends came to 17 bases. The CDR3, as DNA: TGTGCCAGCAGCCCGCTTGGGAAAGGGGGTGAAAAACTGTTTTTT. Its protein is CASSPLGKGGEKLFF.

This clone was found once. The chain uses TRBV9 and TRBJ2-5; no clear D. The CDR3 length is 14 residues. The germline V gene has CDR1 SGDLS and CDR2 YYNGEE. Trimming took 2 bases from V and 1 from J, leaving 9 bases between them. The CDR3 DNA reads as TGTGCCAGCAGCGTGGACGCCCTCCAAGAGACCCAGTACTTC. Translated, it gives CASSVDALQETQYF.

V usage is TRBV7-2 and J usage is TRBJ1-6; 7 bases are a match to TRBD1. CDR3 length equals 13 residues. V lost 5 bases and J lost 16; bases outside the gene matches: 11. Per the germline V gene, CDR1 is SGHTA and CDR2 is FQGNSA. The CDR3 region is CASSVDRDSPLHF. In DNA, the CDR3 is TGTGCCAGCAGCGTTGACCGGGACAGCCCGCTCCACTTT.

The chain has TRBV7-9 and TRBJ2-7; D is unclear. The CDR3 length is 13 residues. Germline lookup yields CDR1 SEHNR and CDR2 FQNEAQ (reference sequence). The V gene lost 0 bases and the J gene lost 4 bases, with 7 bases spanning the gap. The CDR3 protein is CASSLAGMYEQYF. CDR3 DNA sequence: TGTGCCAGCAGCTTAGCGGGGATGTACGAGCAGTACTTC. The whole variable domain, remainder taken from reference TRBV7-9 and TRBJ2-7, is DTGVSQNPRHKITKRGQNVTFRCDPISEHNRLYWYRQTLGQGPEFLTYFQNEAQLEKSRLLSDRFSAERPKGSFSTLEIQRTEQGDSAMYLCASSLAGMYEQYFGPGTRLTVT.

The gene calls are TRBV18 and TRBJ2-7; the match to TRBD1 covers 7 bases. Germline trimming cut 4 bases from V and 2 bases from J; bases unmatched to any gene: 5. The CDR3 spans 14 residues. In germline, CDR1 is KGHSH, CDR2 LQKENI. CDR3 sequence: CASSQGASTYEQYF. CDR3 nucleotide sequence: TGTGCCAGCTCACAGGGGGCTTCCACCTACGAGCAGTACTTC.

The J gene is TRBJ1-1, the V gene TRBV14, with D unclear. The V gene lost 2 bases and the J gene lost 0 bases, with 4 bases spanning the gap. CDR1 and CDR2 (germline): SGHDN, FVKESK. CDR3 length: 13 residues. CDR3 sequence: CASSQRLNTEAFF. The CDR3 region has the DNA TGTGCCAGCAGCCAAAGGTTGAACACTGAAGCTTTCTTT.

The chain has TRBV4-1 and TRBJ2-3, with TRBD1 as a possible D gene (5 bases). Germline-derived CDR1 and CDR2 are MGHRA and YSYEKL. This CDR3 has 15 amino acids. Trimming cost V 0 bases and J 3 bases, with 10 bases left between them. CDR3 sequence reads: CASSQDPRATDTQYF. The CDR3 coding sequence is TGCGCCAGCAGCCAAGATCCCAGGGCAACAGATACGCAGTATTTT.

The chain recombines TRBV28 with TRBJ1-1; TRBD1 aligns across 7 bases. The CDR3 spans 16 residues. V was clipped by 6 bases and J by 3 bases; unmatched bases: 13. Germline assignment: CDR1 MDHEN and CDR2 SYDVKM. The CDR3 DNA reads as TGTGCCAGCAGAGTGCGTCAGGGGGATTGGGACACTGAAGCTTTCTTT. It specifies CASRVRQGDWDTEAFF.

This chain uses TRBV6-2 or TRBV6-3 with TRBJ1-4; 8 positions agree with TRBD1. Germline V gene lookup returns CDR1 MNHEY and CDR2 SVGEGT. This CDR3 contains 14 residues. V trimming: 5 bases; J trimming: 6 bases; junction bases outside the gene matches: 5. The CDR3 DNA reads TGTGCCAGCAGTGGACAGGGAAAGTATGAAAAACTGTTTTTT. Translation: CASSGQGKYEKLFF.

This clone was found once. The CDR3 loop is CASSTFGNLNTEAFF. DNA of the CDR3: TGTGCCAGCAGCACATTCGGTAACCTGAACACTGAAGCTTTCTTT. V usage is TRBV5-6 and J usage is TRBJ1-1; D remains unclear. In germline, CDR1 is SGHDT, CDR2 YYEEEE. There are 15 residues in the CDR3. With 4 bases removed from V and 0 bases from J, the gap between germline ends came to 13 bases.

The chain recombines TRBV10-3 with TRBJ2-2; D call uncertain. This CDR3 has 16 amino acids. Germline CDR1 is ENHRY and CDR2 is SYGVKD. V shed 3 bases and J shed 2 bases, with 13 bases lying between them. CDR3 nucleotide sequence: TGTGCCATCAGTGAAAATCCCGCGGTCAACACCGGGGAGCTGTTTTTT. It is translated as CAISENPAVNTGELFF.

The chain recombines TRBV6-5 with TRBJ1-2, with D tentatively TRBD1 (6 bases). The CDR3 length is 14 residues. With 6 bases removed from V and 4 bases from J, the gap between germline ends came to 15 bases. Germline V CDR1 and CDR2: MNHEY, SVGAGI. CDR3 in amino acids: CASSRRAGAYGYTF. The DNA of the CDR3 is TGTGCCAGCAGCCGCCGGGCGGGGGCCTATGGCTACACCTTC.

The V call is TRBV10-2, the J call TRBJ2-3, with D tentatively TRBD1 (6 bases). Germline V gene sequence: CDR1 WSHSY, CDR2 SAAADI. This CDR3 is 14 amino acids long. V was trimmed by 6 bases and J by 1 base, leaving 11 bases between them. The CDR3 nucleotides are TGCGCCAGCAGAAGAGGGGGTCGCACAGATACGCAGTATTTT. Protein: CASRRGGRTDTQYF.

The chain links TRBV6-5 to TRBJ1-1, with 10 nucleotides matching TRBD1. This CDR3 is built from 14 residues. Germline CDR1 MNHEY, CDR2 SVGAGI. V lost 4 bases to trimming and J lost 4 bases; unmatched junction nucleotides: 3. CDR3 sequence: CASSSTGGGTEAFF. The CDR3 nucleotides are TGTGCCAGCAGTTCGACAGGGGGCGGCACTGAAGCTTTCTTT.

The rearrangement joins TRBV12-3 or TRBV12-4 to TRBJ2-1; D ambiguous. The V end lost 8 bases, the J end lost 0 bases, and 8 bases lay between the germline ends. The CDR3 covers 13 residues. The CDR3 here is CASGSSSYNEQFF. The CDR3 region has the DNA TGTGCCAGCGGGTCGAGCTCCTACAATGAGCAGTTCTTC.

The V gene is TRBV4-2, the J gene TRBJ1-3, with 7 bases that match TRBD1. V was clipped by 0 bases and J by 2 bases; unmatched bases: 4. The CDR3 runs to 16 residues. The V gene's germline CDR1 is LGHNA and CDR2 YNFKEQ. The CDR3 region is CASSQDPTGAGNTIYF. DNA for the CDR3: TGTGCCAGCAGCCAAGACCCTACAGGGGCTGGAAACACCATATATTTT.

The chain combines TRBV7-3 with TRBJ1-1, with TRBD1 matching 7 bases. Germline V CDR1 and CDR2: SGHTA, FQGTGA. V trimming: 0 bases; J trimming: 4 bases; junction bases outside the gene matches: 8. The CDR3 totals 16 residues. The CDR3 sequence: CASSLTLTGMVTEAFF. Written as DNA, the CDR3 is TGTGCCAGCAGCTTAACCCTGACAGGGATGGTCACTGAAGCTTTCTTT.

V is TRBV10-2 and J is TRBJ2-5, with a weak D call TRBD1 (6 bases). Germline V gene lookup returns CDR1 WSHSY and CDR2 SAAADI. This CDR3 comprises 15 residues. V was trimmed by 5 bases and J by 5 bases, leaving 18 bases between them. The CDR3 sequence is CASSQGPPVGETQYF. The CDR3 nucleotides read TGCGCCAGCAGTCAGGGGCCCCCGGTAGGCGAGACCCAGTACTTC.